The clone carrying this T cell receptor (beta chain) appeared a few times. Its cognate antigen is unknown. The data are from a study of blood T cells in healthy people across ages. General study results and limits: Naive CD4+ cells and diversity were both higher in long-lived donors than in aged donors. Naive T cell percentage showed a strong correlation with TCR beta diversity.

This CDR3 is built from 15 residues. The people who gave samples were healthy Caucasians from Russia, aged roughly 6 to 90. Together with a sample-barcoded 5' primer, a J-beta primer mix was included in a second PCR lasting roughly 6 to 12 cycles. Each CDR3 protein gets one entry after TCRdb re-called the 5' RACE reads with MiXCR. Found here are roughly 1.9 million distinct CDR3 sequences, 35% to 50% of them singletons; the top ten hold roughly 24%. The specimen sequenced was blood. The sequence was obtained from a human donor in good health. V and J are TRBV21-1 and TRBJ1-2; TRBD1 is the table's D call, not checked against the DNA. TRBV21-1 constitutes a pseudogene. This chain's CDR3 is CASTGDRDGDYGYTF. CDR3 nucleotide sequence: TGTGCCAGCACTGGGGACAGGGATGGTGACTATGGCTACACCTTC.